These 15 T cell receptor beta chains originate from one sample sequenced in a study of spatial heterogeneity in lung cancer. Sample time point: sample taken at primary tumor resection. In each case, whole RNA from tumor, nontumor lung or frozen PBMC was sequenced unsorted. One entry per CDR3 protein results from TCRdb running MiXCR on the 5' RACE reads. The repertoire holds roughly 10,000 distinct CDR3 sequences, 3% to 5% seen once, with 6% to 9.5% in the top ten. The starting material was normal lung tissue next to the tumor, obtained at surgery. These receptors originate from a male donor with early-stage non-small cell lung cancer.

Concerning this clonotype: Here the CDR3 omits its conserved ending phenylalanine or tryptophan, so a read error is the likely source. The chain employs TRBV5-1 and TRBJ2-5; perhaps D is TRBD1 or TRBD2 (5 bases each). With 5 bases removed from V and 5 bases from J, the gap between germline ends came to 19 bases. Looked up from germline, CDR1 is SGHRS and CDR2 is YFSETQ. There are 15 residues in the CDR3. CDR3 nucleotides: TGCGCCAGCAGGCATGCTGGGGGTTCACAGGAGACCCAGTACATC. The encoded protein is CASRHAGGSQETQYI.

This clonotype is labeled medium-sized. The J gene is TRBJ2-2, the V gene TRBV5-5; 8 bases align to TRBD1. V was pared by 2 bases and J by 4 bases, with 4 bases of the junction left unmatched. In germline, CDR1 is SGHKS, CDR2 YYEKEE (reference sequence). This CDR3 is built from 15 residues. The CDR3 region is CASSLQGVLTGELFF. CDR3 sequence (DNA): TGTGCCAGCAGCTTACAGGGGGTCCTCACCGGGGAGCTGTTTTTT.

The sample holds a few counts of this clonotype. A clone one base away is much larger, so this may be a read error. V and J are TRBV20-1 and TRBJ1-4; D is perhaps TRBD1 (5 bases). Germline V gene lookup returns CDR1 DFQATT and CDR2 SNEGSKA (reference sequence). The CDR3 loop spans 13 amino acids. CDR3 DNA sequence: TGCAGTGCGGTGGGCCCAGGGAATGGAAAACTGTTTTTT. As protein: CSAVGPGNGKLFF.

There are many counts of this clonotype. The rearrangement links TRBV19 to TRBJ1-1, with 9 bases lining up with TRBD1. Looked up from germline, CDR1 is LNHDA and CDR2 is SQIVND (reference sequence). V shed 5 bases and J 5 bases; nucleotides not matched to a gene: 6. The CDR3 consists of 14 residues. CDR3 amino acids: CASSFETGGTEAFF. The CDR3 nucleotides read TGTGCCAGTAGTTTCGAGACAGGGGGGACTGAAGCTTTCTTT.

By sample share, this clonotype is medium-sized. The chain joins TRBV7-2 to TRBJ2-1, with D perhaps TRBD2 (6 bases). Between the trimmed V and J ends, which lost 4 bases and 2 bases, there was a span of 15 bases. This CDR3 is built from 16 residues. The V gene's germline CDR1 is SGHTA and CDR2 FQGNSA. The CDR3 region is CASSSFSGGTYNEQFF. In DNA form, the CDR3 reads TGTGCCAGCAGCTCTTTTAGCGGAGGAACCTACAATGAGCAGTTCTTC.

The sample holds many counts of this clonotype. This chain joins TRBV18 and TRBJ1-5; maybe TRBD1 (6 bases). Trimming removed 3 bases at V and 1 base at J, with 10 bases between. This CDR3 is built from 15 residues. Germline lookup yields CDR1 KGHSH and CDR2 LQKENI. For the CDR3, the DNA is TGTGCCAGCTCACCCCAAGGGGGGAGCAATCAGCCCCAGCATTTT. Its protein product is CASSPQGGSNQPQHF.

This clonotype is termed medium-sized. The V call is TRBV20-1, the J call TRBJ2-1, with 7 bases lining up with TRBD2. Losses at the gene ends were 1 base for V and 1 base for J; bases not matched to a gene: 4. The length of the CDR3 is 15 residues. Per germline, CDR1 DFQATT and CDR2 SNEGSKA (reference sequence). This CDR3 reads CSARAASGSYNEQFF. CDR3 in DNA: TGCAGTGCTAGAGCGGCTAGCGGATCCTACAATGAGCAGTTCTTC.

This clonotype was recorded at least ten times. V usage is TRBV20-1 and J usage is TRBJ1-5; possibly TRBD1 for D (5 bases). V lost 0 bases and J 0 bases, leaving 9 bases between the germline ends. CDR3 size: 15 residues. Germline CDR1 is DFQATT and CDR2 is SNEGSKA (reference sequence). CDR3 in amino acids: CSAREGANSNQPQHF. Here the CDR3 DNA reads TGCAGTGCTAGAGAAGGGGCCAATAGCAATCAGCCCCAGCATTTT.

This clonotype was counted many times. A junction boundary mismatches the germline segment, possibly from a read error. This chain uses TRBV7-7 with TRBJ1-2; D not certain. Germline V lookup: CDR1 SSHAT, CDR2 FNYEAQ (reference sequence). The CDR3 has 12 amino acids. The CDR3 loop reads CASSLVLTDYTF. The CDR3 bases are TGTGCTAGCAGCTTAGTTCTAACGGACTACACCTTC.

This clonotype was counted many times. The chain uses TRBV7-2 and TRBJ1-2, with 8 bases aligning to TRBD1. J gave up 3 bases and V 1 base, and 4 bases lay outside the gene matches. The CDR3 loop spans 15 amino acids. CDR1 is SGHTA, CDR2 FQGNSA, per germline. The CDR3, as DNA: TGTGCCAGCAGCTTAGGGACAGGGTTGGACTATGGCTACACCTTC. This translates into CASSLGTGLDYGYTF.

The chain uses TRBV5-4 and TRBJ2-3; 9 nucleotides match TRBD1. Germline CDR1 reads SGHNT; CDR2 reads YYREEE (reference sequence). Trimming took 0 bases from V and 4 from J; bases not matched to a gene: 6. This CDR3 contains 16 residues. CDR3 in amino acids: CASSLGGRDRADTQYF. CDR3 sequence (DNA): TGTGCCAGCAGCTTGGGGGGCCGGGACAGGGCAGATACGCAGTATTTT.

This clonotype was recorded at least ten times. The V and J genes are TRBV5-1 and TRBJ2-5, with TRBD2 identical over 13 bases. The CDR3 is 15 amino acids. Germline V gene data show CDR1 as SGHRS and CDR2 as YFSETQ. V was pared by 4 bases and J by 6 bases, with 6 bases of the junction left unmatched. The CDR3 loop is CASSPGTSGTKTQYF. The DNA of the CDR3 is TGCGCCAGCAGCCCCGGGACTAGCGGGACAAAGACCCAGTACTTC. The complete variable domain, with remaining parts taken from reference TRBV5-1 and TRBJ2-5, reads KAGVTQTPRYLIKTRGQQVTLSCSPISGHRSVSWYQQTPGQGLQFLFEYFSETQRNKGNFPGRFSGRQFSNSRSEMNVSTLELGDSALYLCASSPGTSGTKTQYFGPGTRLLVL.

The chain links TRBV7-9 to TRBJ1-1; D is unclear. Germline lookup yields CDR1 SEHNR and CDR2 FQNEAQ (reference sequence). The CDR3 extends over 15 amino acids. The ends were cut back, 5 bases at V and 0 bases at J, with 13 bases in the middle. CDR3 in DNA: TGTGCCAGCAGCCATCTAGGGTACATGAACACTGAAGCTTTCTTT. Its translation is CASSHLGYMNTEAFF.

This clonotype has ten or more counts. V is TRBV20-1 and J is TRBJ2-5, with 7 positions matching TRBD2. The germline V gene has CDR1 DFQATT and CDR2 SNEGSKA (reference sequence). The CDR3 has 15 residues. V was clipped by 0 bases and J by 3 bases; unmatched bases: 7. The CDR3 DNA sequence: TGCAGTGCTAGAGATCTGGCGGGAGCTAAAGAGACCCAGTACTTC. Residues: CSARDLAGAKETQYF.

Within the sample, this clonotype is medium-sized. The genes are TRBV7-9 and TRBJ2-4; 9 nucleotides match TRBD1. The CDR3 runs to 15 residues. Germline-derived CDR1 and CDR2 are SEHNR and FQNEAQ (reference sequence). V lost 5 bases, J lost 8 bases, and 10 bases stayed unmatched. For the CDR3, the DNA is TGTGCCAGCAGCCCCTGGACAGGGGAAGCGGACATTCAGTACTTC. Translating it yields CASSPWTGEADIQYF.